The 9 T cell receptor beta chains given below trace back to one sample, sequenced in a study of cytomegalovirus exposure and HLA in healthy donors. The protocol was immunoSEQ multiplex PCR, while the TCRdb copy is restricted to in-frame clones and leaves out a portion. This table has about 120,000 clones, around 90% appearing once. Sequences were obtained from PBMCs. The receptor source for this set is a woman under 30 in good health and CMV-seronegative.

This chain's CDR3 is CASSVLGGQGYGYTF. CDR3 coding DNA: TGTGCCAGCAGCGTCCTTGGGGGACAGGGGTATGGCTACACCTTC. The J gene is TRBJ1-2, the V gene TRBV9; 10 bases match TRBD1. The V gene's germline CDR1 is SGDLS and CDR2 YYNGEE. This CDR3 has 15 amino acids. V was clipped by 2 bases and J by 5 bases; unmatched bases: 6. Full variable domain (missing parts from reference TRBV9 and TRBJ1-2): DSGVTQTPKHLITATGQRVTLRCSPRSGDLSVYWYQQSLDQGLQFLIQYYNGEERAKGNILERFSAQQFPDLHSELNLSSLELGDSALYFCASSVLGGQGYGYTFGSGTRLTVV.

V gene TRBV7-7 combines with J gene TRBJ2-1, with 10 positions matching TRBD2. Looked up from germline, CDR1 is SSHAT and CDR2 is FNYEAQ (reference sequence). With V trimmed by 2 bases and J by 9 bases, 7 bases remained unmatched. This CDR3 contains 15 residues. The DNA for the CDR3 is TGTGCCAGCAGCTTACTGAGTAGCGGGGGGAGTGAGCAGTTCTTC. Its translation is CASSLLSSGGSEQFF.

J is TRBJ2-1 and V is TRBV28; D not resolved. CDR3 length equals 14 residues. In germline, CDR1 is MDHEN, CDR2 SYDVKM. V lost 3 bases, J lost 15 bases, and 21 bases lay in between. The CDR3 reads CASSFGLNRISPFF. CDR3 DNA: TGTGCCAGCAGTTTTGGTCTTAATAGGATTAGCCCGTTCTTC.

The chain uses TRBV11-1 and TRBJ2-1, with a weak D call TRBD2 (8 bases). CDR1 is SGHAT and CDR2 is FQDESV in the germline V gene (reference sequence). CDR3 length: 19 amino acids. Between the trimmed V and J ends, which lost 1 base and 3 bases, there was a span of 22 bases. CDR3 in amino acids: CASSLVREGQGESYNEQFF. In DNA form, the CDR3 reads TGTGCCAGCAGCTTAGTACGGGAGGGCCAGGGGGAGAGCTACAATGAGCAGTTCTTC.

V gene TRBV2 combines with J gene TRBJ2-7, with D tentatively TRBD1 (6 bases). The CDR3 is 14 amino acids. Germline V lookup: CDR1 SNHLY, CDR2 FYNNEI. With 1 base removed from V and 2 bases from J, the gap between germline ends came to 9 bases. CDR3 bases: TGTGCCAGCAGTGAAGGTCCAGGGGCCTACGAGCAGTACTTC. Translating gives CASSEGPGAYEQYF.

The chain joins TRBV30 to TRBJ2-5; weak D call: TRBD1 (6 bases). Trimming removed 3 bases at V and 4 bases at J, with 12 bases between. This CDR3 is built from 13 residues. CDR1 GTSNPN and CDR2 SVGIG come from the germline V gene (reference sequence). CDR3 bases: TGTGCCTGGAGCTACAGGGTGGGAGAGACCCAGTACTTC. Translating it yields CAWSYRVGETQYF.

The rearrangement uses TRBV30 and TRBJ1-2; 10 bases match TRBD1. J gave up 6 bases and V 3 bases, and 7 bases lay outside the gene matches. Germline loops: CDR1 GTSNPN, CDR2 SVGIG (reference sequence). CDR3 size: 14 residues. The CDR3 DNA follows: TGTGCCTGGAGCCAAACCGGGACAGGGGATGGCTACACCTTC. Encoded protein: CAWSQTGTGDGYTF. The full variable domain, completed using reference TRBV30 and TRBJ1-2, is SQTIHQWPATLVQPVGSPLSLECTVEGTSNPNLYWYRQAAGRGLQLLFYSVGIGQISSEVPQNLSASRPQDRQFILSSKKLLLSDSGFYLCAWSQTGTGDGYTFGSGTRLTVV.

CDR3 in DNA: TGCGCCAGCAGCCAAGATTTCCGGTGGGAGCAGTTCTTC. Translating it yields CASSQDFRWEQFF. This rearrangement joins TRBV4-1 to TRBJ2-1; no clear D. CDR1 is MGHRA and CDR2 is YSYEKL in the germline V gene. The CDR3 runs 13 residues. The germline V and J ends were trimmed by 0 bases and 10 bases, with 10 bases remaining between them.

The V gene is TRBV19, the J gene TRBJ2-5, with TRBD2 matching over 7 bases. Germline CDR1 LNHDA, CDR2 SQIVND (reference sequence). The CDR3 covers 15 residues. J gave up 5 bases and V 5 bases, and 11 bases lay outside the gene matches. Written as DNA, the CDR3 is TGTGCCAGTAGTCCGGGGGGTCCCGGGAGTGAGACCCAGTACTTC. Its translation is CASSPGGPGSETQYF.